This TCR beta chain was captured by sequencing in a study of CD4+ T cells in melanoma. This clone was counted only a few times. What it binds is not known. This CDR3 is built from 16 residues. Germline assignment: CDR1 LGHNA and CDR2 YNFKEQ. Trimming at V came to 4 bases and at J to 4 bases, leaving 7 bases not matched to a gene. Study-level findings and limits: Reportedly, melanoma neoantigen-specific CD4+ T cells showed varied differentiation states.

Sequencing was performed with immunoSEQ multiplex PCR; in TCRdb, only in-frame clones are kept and a portion is missing. The table has some 10,000 clones, roughly two thirds seen once. The sequence was obtained from a human donor with melanoma. Sequences were obtained from cells from a culture (not recorded whether cultured in vitro). V and J are TRBV4-2 and TRBJ2-2; TRBD2 agrees at 9 bases. CDR3 region: CASSPWGAGGTGELFF. CDR3 coding DNA: TGTGCCAGCAGCCCCTGGGGAGCGGGGGGCACCGGGGAGCTGTTTTTT.